What follows describes a single T cell receptor beta chain. The data were obtained in a study of cytomegalovirus exposure and HLA in healthy donors. CDR3 length: 16 residues. Germline assignment: CDR1 LNHNV and CDR2 YYDKDF (reference sequence). The V gene end was trimmed by 5 bases and the J gene end by 0 bases; junction bases not matched to a gene: 9. The PCR had 60 Vbeta and 13 Jbeta primers. Libraries were prepared by immunoSEQ multiplex PCR; TCRdb keeps only in-frame clonotypes and omits some of them. The sample includes about 190,000 clones, 75% to 90% of them seen just once. The TCR comes from a woman aged 18-29 years in good health and CMV-seronegative. The genes are TRBV15 and TRBJ1-2; TRBD1 matches 7 bases. Sequenced: PBMCs. CDR3 loop: CATSLPKGTANYGYTF. For the CDR3, the DNA is TGTGCCACCAGCCTCCCCAAAGGGACAGCTAACTATGGCTACACCTTC.